These T cell receptor beta chains were read from a single sample in a study of blood T cell repertoires in COVID-19. Libraries were prepared by immunoSEQ multiplex PCR; TCRdb keeps only in-frame clonotypes and omits some of them. Of about 130,000 clones in the sample, approximately 83% were seen once. The sequenced sample consisted of peripheral blood. These TCRs come from a woman aged 50 to 65 with acute or convalescent COVID-19. Both conserved end residues are part of each CDR3. The D gene is left open where the match is weak. Some rows have no size entry. The others give once, few or many, or a class for an expanded clone.

size: few
J: TRBJ1-2
V: TRBV6-5
D: NA
DNA: TGTGCCACAAATAGGGGAGGCGGCGACTATGGCTACACCTTC
CDR3: CATNRGGGDYGYTF

size: once
J: TRBJ2-7
V: TRBV10-2
D: NA
DNA: TGCGCCAGCAGTGAACTTATCCCTAGCTACGAGCAGTACTTC
CDR3: CASSELIPSYEQYF

size: NA
J: TRBJ2-1
V: TRBV10-1
D: NA
DNA: TGCGCCAGCAGTGAGAAGGGGGCGGGGCGATCTCGCAATGAGCAGTTCTTC
CDR3: CASSEKGAGRSRNEQFF

size: NA
J: TRBJ1-3
V: TRBV12-3/TRBV12-4
D: NA
DNA: TGTGCCAGCATCAGTGGCGGGGGAAACACCATATATTTT
CDR3: CASISGGGNTIYF

size: NA
J: TRBJ1-1
V: TRBV6-5
D: NA
DNA: TGTGCCAGCAGAACAGATGTGAACACTGAAGCTTTCTTT
CDR3: CASRTDVNTEAFF

size: NA
J: TRBJ2-3
V: TRBV7-2
D: TRBD2
DNA: TGTGCCAGCAGGGATGGACTAGCTGCGACAGATACGCAGTATTTT
CDR3: CASRDGLAATDTQYF

size: NA
J: TRBJ1-3
V: TRBV2
D: NA
DNA: TGTGCCAGCAGCGCGAGAAACACCATATATTTT
CDR3: CASSARNTIYF

size: NA
J: TRBJ1-1
V: TRBV5-1
D: NA
DNA: TGCGCCAGCAGCTTGGACACTCCGGGCACTGAAGCTTTCTTT
CDR3: CASSLDTPGTEAFF

size: NA
J: TRBJ2-7
V: TRBV4-2
D: TRBD1
DNA: TGTGCCAGCAGCCAAGGCGTACACCGGACAGGGTATAGCTACGAGCAGTACTTC
CDR3: CASSQGVHRTGYSYEQYF

size: NA
J: TRBJ1-2
V: TRBV5-8
D: NA
DNA: TGTGCCAGCAGCTTGGTGGGGCAGGACGGTGGCTACACCTTC
CDR3: CASSLVGQDGGYTF

size: NA
J: TRBJ1-2
V: TRBV12-3/TRBV12-4
D: NA
DNA: TGTGCCAGCAGTAACAGAAACTATGGCTACACCTTC
CDR3: CASSNRNYGYTF

size: NA
J: TRBJ1-5
V: TRBV9
D: NA
DNA: TGTGCCAGCAGCGTAGATCCTAATCAGCCCCAGCATTTT
CDR3: CASSVDPNQPQHF

size: NA
J: TRBJ1-5
V: TRBV12-2
D: NA
DNA: TGTGCAAGTCGCTTAGCGCCCTACCGCCAGGTGAATCAGCCCCAGCATTTT
CDR3: CASRLAPYRQVNQPQHF

size: NA
J: TRBJ2-2
V: TRBV6-6
D: NA
DNA: TGTGCCAGCAGTTACTTTCTGGGCCTAAACACCGGGGAGCTGTTTTTT
CDR3: CASSYFLGLNTGELFF

size: NA
J: TRBJ1-5
V: TRBV3-1/TRBV3-2
D: NA
DNA: TGTGCCAGCAGCCAAGAGGGGCAGGGATATCAGCCCCAGCATTTT
CDR3: CASSQEGQGYQPQHF

size: NA
J: TRBJ1-5
V: TRBV18
D: TRBD1
DNA: TGTGCCAGCTCTGCGACAGGGGGCATCTATAGCAATCAGCCCCAGCATTTT
CDR3: CASSATGGIYSNQPQHF

size: NA
J: TRBJ1-2
V: TRBV19
D: TRBD1
DNA: TGTGCCAGTAGTGAACAGGGGGCTAACTATGGCTACACCTTC
CDR3: CASSEQGANYGYTF

size: NA
J: TRBJ1-2
V: TRBV7-3
D: NA
DNA: TGTGCCAGCAGCCCCATAGATAGTTCTGTGGGCTACACCTTC
CDR3: CASSPIDSSVGYTF

size: NA
J: TRBJ1-1
V: TRBV13
D: NA
DNA: TGTGCCAGCAGCTTACGGAGGAACACTGAAGCTTTCTTT
CDR3: CASSLRRNTEAFF

size: NA
J: TRBJ1-1
V: TRBV6-5
D: TRBD1
DNA: TGTGCCAGCAGCCAGGGGGGGACAGGGAACACTGAAGCTTTCTTT
CDR3: CASSQGGTGNTEAFF

size: NA
J: TRBJ2-1
V: TRBV5-4
D: TRBD2
DNA: TGTGCCAGCAGCCGCGGAGGGAGCGGGGGGGTCAATGAGCAGTTCTTC
CDR3: CASSRGGSGGVNEQFF

size: few
J: TRBJ1-3
V: TRBV6-5
D: NA
DNA: TGTGCCAGCAGACGTCAGATGGCCTCTGGAAACACCATATATTTT
CDR3: CASRRQMASGNTIYF

size: NA
J: TRBJ2-7
V: TRBV27
D: TRBD2
DNA: TGTGCCAGCAGTTTAACCCTAGCGGGGGGCGACGAGCAGTACTTC
CDR3: CASSLTLAGGDEQYF

size: NA
J: TRBJ2-7
V: TRBV9
D: NA
DNA: TGTGCCAGCAGCGTAGGGATGGACGGGACCTACGAGCAGTACTTC
CDR3: CASSVGMDGTYEQYF

size: NA
J: TRBJ2-2
V: TRBV5-1
D: NA
DNA: TGCGCCAGCACTCAGGGGTCGGGCACCGGGGAGCTGTTTTTT
CDR3: CASTQGSGTGELFF

size: few
J: TRBJ2-1
V: TRBV27
D: TRBD2
DNA: TGTGCCAGCAGATTTAGGACTAGCGGGGGGGCCGAAGAGCAGTTCTTC
CDR3: CASRFRTSGGAEEQFF

size: NA
J: TRBJ1-6
V: TRBV3-1/TRBV3-2
D: TRBD1
DNA: TGTGCCAGCAGCCAACTGGACAGGGATGGGTCACCCCTCCACTTT
CDR3: CASSQLDRDGSPLHF

size: NA
J: TRBJ2-4
V: TRBV27
D: TRBD1
DNA: TGTGCCAGCAGACCCCAGGGGGCAGCCAAAAACATTCAGTACTTC
CDR3: CASRPQGAAKNIQYF